This TCR beta chain was recorded in a study of blood T cells in healthy people across ages. Germline trimming cut 5 bases from V and 9 bases from J; bases unmatched to any gene: 11. Per germline, CDR1 SGHTA and CDR2 FQGNSA. The CDR3 is 15 amino acids. Donors were systemically healthy Caucasian individuals from Russia aged roughly 6 to 100 years. Total RNA amounts of at least 5.5 micrograms were extracted per sample. This clonotype was observed a handful of times. What it binds is unknown. A second PCR, run for about 7 to 11 cycles, used a sample-barcoded 5' primer plus a J-beta primer mix. TCRdb analysed the 5' RACE reads with MiXCR anew, one entry per CDR3 protein. The sample includes 700,000 or so distinct CDR3 sequences, around two fifths of them seen just once. Broader study findings: TCR beta diversity per million T cells fell roughly linearly with age. More naive CD4+ cells and higher diversity marked long-lived donors relative to aged donors.

The TCR comes from an elderly man in good health. The sample taken for sequencing was blood. V usage is TRBV7-2 and J usage is TRBJ2-1; 9 bases line up with TRBD2. The CDR3 loop is CASSRRPREGGEQFF. The CDR3 DNA is TGTGCCAGCAGCAGAAGGCCGCGGGAGGGAGGTGAGCAGTTCTTC.